The rows below give T cell receptor beta chains drawn from one sample of a study of OX40 agonist ivuxolimab in advanced cancers. Produced via immunoSEQ multiplex PCR; TCRdb's table is partial and in-frame only. Seen here are 55,000 to 75,000 clones, 86% observed once, and the top ten hold more than 0.65%. The sequenced sample was CD4+ or CD8+ T cells sorted from blood, obtained in a trial of the OX40 agonist ivuxolimab. The source of these receptors is an adult with an advanced solid tumor such as melanoma, head and neck, liver or kidney cancer. Each CDR3 is given without its conserved first and last residue.

v_gene: TRBV15; j_gene: TRBJ2-5; CDR3aa: ATSKPLAGQETQY
v_gene: TRBV5-1; j_gene: TRBJ2-7; CDR3aa: ASSFAGTGLTYEQY
v_gene: TRBV5-1; j_gene: TRBJ2-3; CDR3aa: ASSLDRKSTDTQY
v_gene: TRBV5-1; j_gene: TRBJ1-4; CDR3aa: ASSLRQAAHEKLF
v_gene: TRBV7-2; j_gene: TRBJ1-4; CDR3aa: ASSPDRELF
v_gene: TRBV10-1; j_gene: TRBJ2-1; CDR3aa: ASSESVASGSYNEQF
v_gene: TRBV2; j_gene: TRBJ2-2; CDR3aa: ASSRDTNTGELF
v_gene: TRBV19; j_gene: TRBJ2-1; CDR3aa: ASSNPGWQTSGARYNEQF
v_gene: TRBV6-5; j_gene: TRBJ1-1; CDR3aa: ASNLLGENTEAF
v_gene: TRBV7-2; j_gene: TRBJ2-2; CDR3aa: ASRGLGNTGELF
v_gene: TRBV27; j_gene: TRBJ2-7; CDR3aa: ASRGIGLAGGTYEQY
v_gene: TRBV6-6; j_gene: TRBJ2-7; CDR3aa: ASNHLRGKEQY
v_gene: TRBV27; j_gene: TRBJ2-1; CDR3aa: ASSLRGTGIYYNEQF
v_gene: TRBV5-1; j_gene: TRBJ1-1; CDR3aa: ASSRDRTLNTEAF
v_gene: TRBV6-5; j_gene: TRBJ1-2; CDR3aa: ASSLQGNYGYT
v_gene: TRBV18; j_gene: TRBJ1-4; CDR3aa: ASSRTGGNNEKLF
v_gene: TRBV18; j_gene: TRBJ1-1; CDR3aa: ASSPNTGLNTEAF
v_gene: TRBV19; j_gene: TRBJ1-1; CDR3aa: ASSIGGRYSAF
v_gene: TRBV6-5; j_gene: TRBJ1-1; CDR3aa: ASSPSRGLTEAF
v_gene: TRBV6-5; j_gene: TRBJ1-5; CDR3aa: ASSQSRGLQPQH